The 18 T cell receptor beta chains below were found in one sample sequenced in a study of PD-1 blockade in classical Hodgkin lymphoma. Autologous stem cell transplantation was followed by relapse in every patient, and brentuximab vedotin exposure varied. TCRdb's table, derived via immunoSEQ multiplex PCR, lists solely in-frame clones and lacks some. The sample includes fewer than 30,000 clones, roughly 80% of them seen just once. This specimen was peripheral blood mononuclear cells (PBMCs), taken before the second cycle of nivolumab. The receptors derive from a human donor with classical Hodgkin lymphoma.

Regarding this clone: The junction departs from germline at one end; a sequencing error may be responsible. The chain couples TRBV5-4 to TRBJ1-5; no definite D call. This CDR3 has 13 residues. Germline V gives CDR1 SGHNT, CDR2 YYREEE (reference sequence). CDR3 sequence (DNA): TGCGCCAGCAGCCAAGATCTAGGTGGGCCCCAGCATTTT. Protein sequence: CASSQDLGGPQHF. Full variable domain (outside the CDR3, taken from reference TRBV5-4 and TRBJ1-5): ETGVTQSPTHLIKTRGQQVTLRCSSQSGHNTVSWYQQALGQGPQFIFQYYREEENGRGNFPPRFSGLQFPNYSSELNVNALELDDSALYLCASSQDLGGPQHFGDGTRLSIL.

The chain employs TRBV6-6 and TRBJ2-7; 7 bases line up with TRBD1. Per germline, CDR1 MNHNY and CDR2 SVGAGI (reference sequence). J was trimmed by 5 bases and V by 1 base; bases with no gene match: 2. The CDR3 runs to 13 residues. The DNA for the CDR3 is TGTGCCAGCAGTTACTTACAGGGGCACGAGCAGTACTTC. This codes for CASSYLQGHEQYF.

The CDR3 bases are TGTGCCAGTAGTGGGCTAGCGGGGGGTTTGGAGACCCAGTACTTC. This encodes CASSGLAGGLETQYF. The chain recombines TRBV19 with TRBJ2-5, with TRBD2 identical over 11 bases. J was trimmed by 5 bases and V by 5 bases; bases with no gene match: 7. This CDR3 region has 15 residues. The germline V gene has CDR1 LNHDA and CDR2 SQIVND (reference sequence).

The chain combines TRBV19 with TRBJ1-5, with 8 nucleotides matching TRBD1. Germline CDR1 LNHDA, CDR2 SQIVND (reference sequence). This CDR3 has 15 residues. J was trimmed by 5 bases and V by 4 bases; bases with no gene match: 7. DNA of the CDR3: TGTGCCAGTAGTAGGTTACAGGGGGGGTATCAGCCCCAGCATTTT. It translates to CASSRLQGGYQPQHF.

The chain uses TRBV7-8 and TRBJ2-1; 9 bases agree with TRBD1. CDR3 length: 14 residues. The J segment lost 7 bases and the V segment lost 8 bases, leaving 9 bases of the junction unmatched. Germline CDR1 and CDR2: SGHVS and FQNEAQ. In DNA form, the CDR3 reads TGTGCCAGCTTAGCGAGGACAGGGGTTAATGAGCAGTTCTTC. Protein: CASLARTGVNEQFF.

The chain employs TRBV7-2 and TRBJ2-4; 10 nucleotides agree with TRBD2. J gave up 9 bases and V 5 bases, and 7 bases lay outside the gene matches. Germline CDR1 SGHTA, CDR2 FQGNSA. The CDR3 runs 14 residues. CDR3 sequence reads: CASSPGLASAIQYF. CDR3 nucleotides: TGTGCCAGCAGCCCGGGACTAGCGTCGGCCATTCAGTACTTC.

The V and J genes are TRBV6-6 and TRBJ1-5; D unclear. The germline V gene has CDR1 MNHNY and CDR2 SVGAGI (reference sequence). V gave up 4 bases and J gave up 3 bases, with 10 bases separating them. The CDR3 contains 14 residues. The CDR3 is CASSLLGSNQPQHF. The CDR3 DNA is TGTGCCAGCAGTTTACTGGGGTCCAATCAGCCCCAGCATTTT.

The CDR3 DNA is TGTGCCAGCAGCTTAAGGGGGACGGCGGGACAGGGTAACTATGGCTACACCTTC. Translation: CASSLRGTAGQGNYGYTF. The V gene is TRBV13, the J gene TRBJ1-2; 9 bases fit TRBD1. J was trimmed by 1 base and V by 2 bases; bases with no gene match: 11. Per the germline V gene, CDR1 is PRHDT and CDR2 is FYEKMQ (reference sequence). The CDR3 loop spans 18 amino acids.

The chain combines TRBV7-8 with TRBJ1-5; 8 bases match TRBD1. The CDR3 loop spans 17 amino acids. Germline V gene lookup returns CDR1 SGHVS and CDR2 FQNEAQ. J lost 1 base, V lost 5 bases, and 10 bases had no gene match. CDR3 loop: CASSPAGQVSSNQPQHF. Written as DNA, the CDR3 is TGTGCCAGCAGCCCAGCGGGACAGGTCTCAAGCAATCAGCCCCAGCATTTT. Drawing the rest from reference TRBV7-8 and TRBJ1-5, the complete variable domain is GAGVSQSPRYKVAKRGQDVALRCDPISGHVSLFWYQQALGQGPEFLTYFQNEAQLDKSGLPSDRFFAERPEGSVSTLKIQRTQQEDSAVYLCASSPAGQVSSNQPQHFGDGTRLSIL.

CDR3 coding DNA: TGTGCCAGCAGTCTGAGGCGTTCACCCCTCCACTTT. This codes for CASSLRRSPLHF. The gene calls are TRBV27 and TRBJ1-6, with D hard to call. Germline V CDR1 and CDR2: MNHEY, SMNVEV (reference sequence). This CDR3 spans 12 amino acids. The ends were cut back, 5 bases at V and 9 bases at J, with 8 bases in the middle.

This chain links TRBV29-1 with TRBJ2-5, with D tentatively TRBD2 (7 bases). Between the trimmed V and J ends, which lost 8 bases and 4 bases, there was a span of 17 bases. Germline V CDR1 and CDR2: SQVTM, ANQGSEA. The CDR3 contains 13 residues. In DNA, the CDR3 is TGCAGCCATTCTCGGGGGGCTGGAGAGACCCAGTACTTC. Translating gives CSHSRGAGETQYF. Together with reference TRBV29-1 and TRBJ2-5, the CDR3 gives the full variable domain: SAVISQKPSRDICQRGTSLTIQCQVDSQVTMMFWYRQQPGQSLTLIATANQGSEATYESGFVIDKFPISRPNLTFSTLTVSNMSPEDSSIYLCSHSRGAGETQYFGPGTRLLVL.

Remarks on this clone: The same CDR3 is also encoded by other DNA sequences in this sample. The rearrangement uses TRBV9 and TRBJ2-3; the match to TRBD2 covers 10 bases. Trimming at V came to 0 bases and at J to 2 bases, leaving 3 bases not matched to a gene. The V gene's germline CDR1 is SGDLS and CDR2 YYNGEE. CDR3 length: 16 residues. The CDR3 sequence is CASSVGTSGDTDTQYF. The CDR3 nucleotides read TGTGCCAGCAGCGTAGGAACTAGCGGGGACACAGATACGCAGTATTTT.

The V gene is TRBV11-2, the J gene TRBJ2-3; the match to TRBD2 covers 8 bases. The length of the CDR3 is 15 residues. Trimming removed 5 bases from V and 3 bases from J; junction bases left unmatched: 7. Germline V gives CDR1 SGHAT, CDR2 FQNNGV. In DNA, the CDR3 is TGTGCCAGCAGCCCCGGGACTAGGGGTACAGATACGCAGTATTTT. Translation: CASSPGTRGTDTQYF.

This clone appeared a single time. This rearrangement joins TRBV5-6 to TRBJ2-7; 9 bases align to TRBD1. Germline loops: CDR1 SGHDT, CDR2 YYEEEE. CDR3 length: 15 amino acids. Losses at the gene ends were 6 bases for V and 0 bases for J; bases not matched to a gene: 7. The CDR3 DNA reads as TGTGCCAGCATCGCCGACAGGGGGTCCTCCTACGAGCAGTACTTC. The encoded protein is CASIADRGSSYEQYF.

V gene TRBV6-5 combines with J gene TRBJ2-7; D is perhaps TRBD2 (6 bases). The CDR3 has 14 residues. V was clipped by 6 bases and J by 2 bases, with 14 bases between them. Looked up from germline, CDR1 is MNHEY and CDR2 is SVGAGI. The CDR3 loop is CASRKGAGPYEQYF. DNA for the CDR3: TGTGCCAGCAGGAAAGGCGCGGGGCCCTACGAGCAGTACTTC.

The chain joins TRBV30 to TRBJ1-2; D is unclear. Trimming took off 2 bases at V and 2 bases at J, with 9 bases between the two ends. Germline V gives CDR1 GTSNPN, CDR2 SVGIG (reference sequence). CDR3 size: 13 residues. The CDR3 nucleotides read TGTGCCTGGAGTAGGACTGCCAACTATGGCTACACCTTC. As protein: CAWSRTANYGYTF.

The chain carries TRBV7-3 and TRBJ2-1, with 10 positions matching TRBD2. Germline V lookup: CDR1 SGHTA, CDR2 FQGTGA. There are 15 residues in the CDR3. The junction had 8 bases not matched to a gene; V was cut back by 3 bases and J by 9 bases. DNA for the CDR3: TGTGCCAGCAGCTTGGGACTAGCGTCCGGCAGTGAGCAGTTCTTC. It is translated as CASSLGLASGSEQFF.

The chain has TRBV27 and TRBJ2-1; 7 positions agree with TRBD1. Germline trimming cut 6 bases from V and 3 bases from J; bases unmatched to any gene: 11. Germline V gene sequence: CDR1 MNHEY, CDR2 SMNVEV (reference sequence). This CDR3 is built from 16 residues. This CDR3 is CASRPDRDRFYNEQFF. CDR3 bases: TGTGCCAGCAGACCAGACCGGGACAGATTCTACAATGAGCAGTTCTTC.